The clone carrying this T cell receptor (beta chain) was detected only a few times. Its specificity is unknown. The V gene's germline CDR1 is MNHEY and CDR2 SVGAGI. V lost 5 bases and J lost 4, with 17 bases in between. The CDR3 is made up of 15 amino acids. These data are taken from a study of human T cells and chemical hapten exposure. Whole-study results and caveats: Compared to controls, expanded TCRs made significantly more large clusters of similar CDR3s. The study found that DPC sensitization did not change TCRs above 1 in 1000 frequency.

Time point here: pre-sensitization, week 0. Stated treatment: therapeutic diphenylcyclopropenone sensitization with weekly scalp DPC. TCRdb reprocessed the RACE reads with MiXCR, giving one entry per CDR3 protein. Of fewer than 350,000 distinct CDR3 sequences listed, around 7.7% were seen once; the top ten hold 0.9% to 1.5%. The receptor was derived from a man younger than 35 with alopecia areata. Some clones in this sample may be carry-over from other donors' samples. This sample comprised whole blood, obtained in connection with sensitization to the hapten diphenylcyclopropenone (DPC). The chain links TRBV6-5 to TRBJ2-5, with a possible D match to TRBD1 (6 bases). In DNA form, the CDR3 reads TGTGCCAGCAGTACCACCGTTGGGGGCGGAGAGACCCAGTACTTC. This gives the protein CASSTTVGGGETQYF.